Sequencing of this T cell receptor beta chain was carried out in a study of blood T cell repertoires in COVID-19. The overall study: The analysed material was cDNA or gDNA that came from T cells, B-cell-depleted T cells, or PBMCs.

This clone was counted between two and nine times. Trimming took 3 bases from V and 4 from J, leaving 12 bases between them. In germline, CDR1 is MNHNS, CDR2 SASEGT. The CDR3 spans 14 residues. Repertoires were generated with immunoSEQ multiplex PCR, while TCRdb's copy carries only in-frame clones and drops some. The sample shows about 410,000 clones, approximately 91% of them seen only once. The V call is TRBV6-1, the J call TRBJ1-2, with no clear D. The sample comprised peripheral blood. The sequence derives from a woman between 40 and 50 years old with COVID-19, enrolled during active disease. The CDR3 DNA is TGTGCCAGCAGTGATTTCCCAAACAGCTATGGCTACACCTTC. It codes for CASSDFPNSYGYTF.